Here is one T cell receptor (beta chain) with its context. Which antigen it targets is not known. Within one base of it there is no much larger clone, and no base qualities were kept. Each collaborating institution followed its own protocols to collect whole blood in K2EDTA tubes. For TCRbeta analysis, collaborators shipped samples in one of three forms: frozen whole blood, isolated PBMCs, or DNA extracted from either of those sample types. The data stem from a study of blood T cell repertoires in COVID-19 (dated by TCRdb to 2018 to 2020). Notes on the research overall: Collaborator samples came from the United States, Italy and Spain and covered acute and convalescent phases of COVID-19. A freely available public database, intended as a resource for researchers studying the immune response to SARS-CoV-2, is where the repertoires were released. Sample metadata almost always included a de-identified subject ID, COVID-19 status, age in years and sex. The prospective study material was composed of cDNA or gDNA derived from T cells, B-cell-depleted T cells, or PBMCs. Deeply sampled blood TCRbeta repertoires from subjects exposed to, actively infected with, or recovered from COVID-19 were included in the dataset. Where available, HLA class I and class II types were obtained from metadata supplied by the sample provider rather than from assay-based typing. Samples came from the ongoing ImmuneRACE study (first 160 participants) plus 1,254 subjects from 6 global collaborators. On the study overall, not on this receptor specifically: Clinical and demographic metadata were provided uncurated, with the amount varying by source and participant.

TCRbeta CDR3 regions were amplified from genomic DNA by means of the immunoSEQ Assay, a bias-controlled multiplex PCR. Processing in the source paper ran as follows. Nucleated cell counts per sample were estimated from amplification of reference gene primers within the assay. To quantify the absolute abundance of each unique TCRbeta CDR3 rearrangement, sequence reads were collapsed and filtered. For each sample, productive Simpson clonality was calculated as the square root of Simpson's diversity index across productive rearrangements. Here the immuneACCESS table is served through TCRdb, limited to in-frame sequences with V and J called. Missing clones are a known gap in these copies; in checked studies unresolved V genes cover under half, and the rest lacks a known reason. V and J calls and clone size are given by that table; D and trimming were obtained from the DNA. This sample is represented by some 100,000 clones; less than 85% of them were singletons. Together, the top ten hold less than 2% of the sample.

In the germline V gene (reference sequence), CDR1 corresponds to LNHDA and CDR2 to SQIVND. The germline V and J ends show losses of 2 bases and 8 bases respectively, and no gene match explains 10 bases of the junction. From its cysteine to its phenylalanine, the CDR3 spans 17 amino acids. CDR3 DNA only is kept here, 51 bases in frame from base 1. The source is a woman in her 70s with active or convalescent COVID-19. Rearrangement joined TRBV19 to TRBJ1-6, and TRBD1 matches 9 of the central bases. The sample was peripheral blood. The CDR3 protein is CASSIYTGTGTDSPLHF. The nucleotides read TGTGCCAGTAGTATATACACCGGGACAGGGACGGATTCACCCCTCCACTTT.